This is a list of T cell receptor beta chains from one sample in a study of long-term antiretroviral therapy in people with HIV. Repertoires were generated with immunoSEQ multiplex PCR, while TCRdb's copy carries only in-frame clones and drops some. Seen here are tens of thousands of clones, 85% to 95% observed once, and the top ten hold under 10%. Sequencing used unsorted PBMCs, obtained 7.6 years after starting antiretroviral therapy. The source is a woman between 40 and 55 years old with HIV. Both conserved end residues are part of each CDR3. The D gene is left open where the match is weak. Size is omitted from some rows. Given values are once, few, many or a class for expanded clones.

size: NA
V: TRBV2
J: TRBJ1-2
D: NA
DNA: TGTGCCAGCAGTGAAAAAGGCCCATTTGGCTACACCTTC
CDR3: CASSEKGPFGYTF

size: NA
V: TRBV6-6
J: TRBJ2-2
D: NA
DNA: TGTGCCAGCAACAAGGCCGGGGGAAACACCGGGGAGCTGTTTTTT
CDR3: CASNKAGGNTGELFF

size: NA
V: TRBV7-2
J: TRBJ1-2
D: NA
DNA: TGTGCCAGCAGCTTATATGGTGGGGGGGACCTAAACTATGGCTACACCTTC
CDR3: CASSLYGGGDLNYGYTF

size: NA
V: TRBV6-1
J: TRBJ2-7
D: NA
DNA: TGTGCCAGCAGTGAAACCGACCCCCGGGAGCAGTACTTC
CDR3: CASSETDPREQYF

size: NA
V: TRBV5-5
J: TRBJ2-7
D: NA
DNA: TGTGCCAGCAGCTTGGGGGTGAACGAGCAGTACTTC
CDR3: CASSLGVNEQYF

size: NA
V: TRBV5-4
J: TRBJ1-1
D: NA
DNA: TGTGCCAGCAGCTGGGTGGTGGACACTGAAGCTTTCTTT
CDR3: CASSWVVDTEAFF

size: NA
V: TRBV6-6
J: TRBJ1-6
D: TRBD1
DNA: TGTGCCAGCAGTTACAGGCGGGACAGGGATTCACCCCTCCACTTT
CDR3: CASSYRRDRDSPLHF

size: once
V: TRBV18
J: TRBJ1-1
D: NA
DNA: TGTGCCAGCTCACCTTCCTCGGGGGGCGTTATTGAAGCTTTCTTT
CDR3: CASSPSSGGVIEAFF

size: NA
V: TRBV27
J: TRBJ2-7
D: TRBD1
DNA: TGTGCCAGCATCCCGGGACAGGGGGTTGGCGAGCAGTACTTC
CDR3: CASIPGQGVGEQYF

size: NA
V: TRBV5-6
J: TRBJ2-3
D: TRBD2
DNA: TGTGCCAGCAGCTTTCGCGGGGGGGCCGGAGCAGATACGCAGTATTTT
CDR3: CASSFRGGAGADTQYF

size: NA
V: TRBV7-8
J: TRBJ1-2
D: NA
DNA: TGTGCCAGCAGCTTAGGAAGGGCTAACTATGGCTACACCTTC
CDR3: CASSLGRANYGYTF

size: NA
V: TRBV10-3
J: TRBJ2-2
D: NA
DNA: TGTGCCATCAGGGGCGGAGCGAACACCGGGGAGCTGTTTTTT
CDR3: CAIRGGANTGELFF

size: NA
V: TRBV5-4
J: TRBJ2-2
D: NA
DNA: TGTGCCAGCAGCCACCAGCTAGCTGACACCGGGGAGCTGTTTTTT
CDR3: CASSHQLADTGELFF

size: few
V: TRBV5-1
J: TRBJ1-2
D: NA
DNA: TGCGCCAGCAGCTTGGACGACACTAACTATGGCTACACCTTC
CDR3: CASSLDDTNYGYTF

size: NA
V: TRBV18
J: TRBJ1-1
D: NA
DNA: TGTGCCAGCTCACCACAGAGCATGAACACTGAAGCTTTCTTT
CDR3: CASSPQSMNTEAFF

size: NA
V: TRBV10-1
J: TRBJ2-3
D: NA
DNA: TGCGCCAGCAGCTACAGCACAGATACGCAGTATTTT
CDR3: CASSYSTDTQYF

size: NA
V: TRBV20-1
J: TRBJ1-1
D: NA
DNA: TGCAGTGCTGGCCCGGTGAGTGAAGCTTTCTTT
CDR3: CSAGPVSEAFF

size: NA
V: TRBV15
J: TRBJ1-3
D: NA
DNA: TGTGCCACCAGCAGAGACCCGCAGGGTAGTAACACCATATATTTT
CDR3: CATSRDPQGSNTIYF

size: NA
V: TRBV19
J: TRBJ1-4
D: TRBD1
DNA: TGTGCCAGTAGTGACCCCGGGACAGGGGGGCAAAAACTGTTTTTT
CDR3: CASSDPGTGGQKLFF

size: NA
V: TRBV5-4
J: TRBJ2-3
D: NA
DNA: TGTGCCAGCAGTCGGGGGGCCCGCACAGATACGCAGTATTTT
CDR3: CASSRGARTDTQYF

size: once
V: TRBV5-8
J: TRBJ1-1
D: NA
DNA: TGTGCCAGCAGCTTTCACAGGGAGAACACTAAAGCTTTCTTT
CDR3: CASSFHRENTKAFF

size: once
V: TRBV6-1
J: TRBJ1-1
D: NA
DNA: TGTGCCAGCACCCCAGGGGTCCAGAACACTGAAGCTTTCTTT
CDR3: CASTPGVQNTEAFF

size: NA
V: TRBV5-8
J: TRBJ1-2
D: NA
DNA: TGTGCCAGCAGCTTGGAAAACTATGGCTACACCTTC
CDR3: CASSLENYGYTF

size: medium-sized
V: TRBV11-3
J: TRBJ2-6
D: NA
DNA: TGTGCCAGCAGCTTAGGAGGGGGGGGCCGGGCCAACGTCCTGACTTTC
CDR3: CASSLGGGGRANVLTF

size: NA
V: TRBV6-1
J: TRBJ1-1
D: NA
DNA: TGTGCCAGCAGCGAGGGGGGGAGAACTGAAGCTTTCTTT
CDR3: CASSEGGRTEAFF

size: NA
V: TRBV30
J: TRBJ2-7
D: NA
DNA: TGTGCCTGGAGTGGGCGGAGCTCCTACGAGCAGTACTTC
CDR3: CAWSGRSSYEQYF

size: NA
V: TRBV7-2
J: TRBJ1-5
D: NA
DNA: TGTGCCAGCAGCTTGACAGGACCAAATCAGCCCCAGCATTTT
CDR3: CASSLTGPNQPQHF

size: NA
V: TRBV19
J: TRBJ1-2
D: TRBD1
DNA: TGTGCCAGTAGTACGGGACAGGGTTTGTCTTATGGCTACACCTTC
CDR3: CASSTGQGLSYGYTF

size: NA
V: TRBV2
J: TRBJ2-1
D: NA
DNA: TGTGCCAGCAGTGAATGGAATGAGCAGTTCTTC
CDR3: CASSEWNEQFF

size: NA
V: TRBV6-6
J: TRBJ1-6
D: TRBD1
DNA: TGTGCCAGCAGTTATACAGGGGAGGGGAAATCACCCCTCCACTTT
CDR3: CASSYTGEGKSPLHF

size: NA
V: TRBV6-5
J: TRBJ2-5
D: TRBD2
DNA: TGTGCCAGCGGGGGGACTAGCGGCCGGGAGACCCAGTACTTC
CDR3: CASGGTSGRETQYF

size: once
V: TRBV10-3
J: TRBJ2-1
D: NA
DNA: TGTGCCATCAGGCGGATTCCCGGGCAAGGGGCATACAATGAGCAGTTCTTC
CDR3: CAIRRIPGQGAYNEQFF

size: NA
V: TRBV4-3
J: TRBJ2-1
D: NA
DNA: TGCGCCAGCAGCCTTACCTACCCCTCCTACAATGAGCAGTTCTTC
CDR3: CASSLTYPSYNEQFF

size: NA
V: TRBV7-2
J: TRBJ2-7
D: NA
DNA: TGTGCCAGCAGCTTAGCGCCCCTTTCCTACGAGCAGTACTTC
CDR3: CASSLAPLSYEQYF

size: NA
V: TRBV2
J: TRBJ1-5
D: NA
DNA: TGTGCCAGCAGTGAAGCGACAATTAGGCAGCCCCAGCATTTT
CDR3: CASSEATIRQPQHF

size: NA
V: TRBV29-1
J: TRBJ1-1
D: NA
DNA: TGCAGCGCGCCACAAAGGGACCGATGGGGGACTGAAGCTTTCTTT
CDR3: CSAPQRDRWGTEAFF

size: NA
V: TRBV6-5
J: TRBJ1-2
D: TRBD1
DNA: TGTGCCAGCAGTCGGACAGGGGGCAGATATGGCTACACCTTC
CDR3: CASSRTGGRYGYTF

size: NA
V: TRBV5-4
J: TRBJ1-2
D: TRBD1
DNA: TGTGCCAGCAGTCAGGACAGGGGGACGGGCGGCTACACCTTC
CDR3: CASSQDRGTGGYTF

size: NA
V: TRBV2
J: TRBJ2-7
D: TRBD2
DNA: TGTGCCAGCAGGCTAGCGGGGGGGCCCTACGAGCAGTACTTC
CDR3: CASRLAGGPYEQYF

size: NA
V: TRBV10-2
J: TRBJ2-2
D: NA
DNA: TGCGCCAGCAGTGAGCAGGCGAACACCGGGGAGCTGTTTTTT
CDR3: CASSEQANTGELFF

size: NA
V: TRBV11-2
J: TRBJ2-1
D: NA
DNA: TGTGCCAGCAGCTTCGGGGGCCCATCCCACAATGAGCAGTTCTTC
CDR3: CASSFGGPSHNEQFF

size: NA
V: TRBV5-1
J: TRBJ2-5
D: TRBD2
DNA: TGCGCCTCGGGTCTGGCGGGGGGGTTCATGCTCCAAGAGACCCAGTACTTC
CDR3: CASGLAGGFMLQETQYF

size: once
V: TRBV14
J: TRBJ1-1
D: NA
DNA: TGTGCCAGCAGCCACGGACTGGACACTGAAGCTTTCTTT
CDR3: CASSHGLDTEAFF

size: NA
V: TRBV27
J: TRBJ1-6
D: TRBD1
DNA: TGTGCCAGCACCGTACCCAGGGGGCTGGGGATCCACTTT
CDR3: CASTVPRGLGIHF

size: NA
V: TRBV7-9
J: TRBJ2-7
D: NA
DNA: TGTGCCAGCAGCTTGCAAACCAACTCCTACGAGCAGTACTTC
CDR3: CASSLQTNSYEQYF

size: once
V: TRBV29-1
J: TRBJ1-2
D: TRBD1
DNA: TGCAGCGTGGAAACAGGGGACTATGGCTACACCTTC
CDR3: CSVETGDYGYTF

size: NA
V: TRBV10-2
J: TRBJ1-1
D: TRBD1
DNA: TGCGCCAGCAGTGAGACCGCCGGGACAGGGGGCGCGGGCACTGAAGCTTTCTTT
CDR3: CASSETAGTGGAGTEAFF

size: NA
V: TRBV7-2
J: TRBJ1-3
D: NA
DNA: TGTGCCAGCAGCTTAGACGGCCACTCTGGAAACACCATATATTTT
CDR3: CASSLDGHSGNTIYF

size: NA
V: TRBV2
J: TRBJ1-2
D: TRBD1
DNA: TGTGCCAGTACTCGTTATGTACAGGGGAATAGGGATGGCTACACCTTC
CDR3: CASTRYVQGNRDGYTF

size: NA
V: TRBV7-2
J: TRBJ2-5
D: TRBD2
DNA: TGTGCCAGCAGCTTAGTTAGCGGGGGGGGTGGAGAGACCCAGTACTTC
CDR3: CASSLVSGGGGETQYF

size: NA
V: TRBV10-3
J: TRBJ2-2
D: TRBD2
DNA: TGTGCCATCAGTCCGACTAGCGCCACCGGGGAGCTGTTTTTT
CDR3: CAISPTSATGELFF

size: NA
V: TRBV10-3
J: TRBJ2-2
D: TRBD1
DNA: TGTGCCATCAGTGAGTCTGGGGGACAGGGGGTTTCCGGGGAGCTGTTTTTT
CDR3: CAISESGGQGVSGELFF

size: NA
V: TRBV30
J: TRBJ1-3
D: NA
DNA: TGTGCCTGCAGGAAGGGCGTTCAGGGTGACCTCTGGGGAGGAAACACCATATATTTT
CDR3: CACRKGVQGDLWGGNTIYF

size: once
V: TRBV6-5
J: TRBJ1-1
D: NA
DNA: TGTGCCAGCAGATCGGGAGGGGCGTTTGCTTCTGAAGCTTTCTTT
CDR3: CASRSGGAFASEAFF